This T cell receptor beta chain was profiled in a study of T cell responses to AZD1222 COVID-19 vaccine. Study results and limitations: Reports indicate that nearly half of spike-specific TCRs are directed at unmutated variant regions.

Of note for this clone: Its antigen is still unknown.

Libraries were prepared by immunoSEQ multiplex PCR; TCRdb keeps only in-frame clonotypes and omits some of them. The data show approximately 120,000 clones, about 88% seen once. This CDR3 contains 13 residues. Trimming removed 4 bases from V and 4 bases from J; junction bases left unmatched: 2. CDR1 is LGHDT and CDR2 is YNNKEL in the germline V gene (reference sequence). Sample: peripheral blood, taken on day 0 of AZD1222 vaccination. The clonotype was recovered from an adult in good health. The rearrangement links TRBV3-1 (or the pseudogene TRBV3-2) to TRBJ2-5, with TRBD2 matching 8 bases. The CDR3: CASSLGTRETQYF. The CDR3 bases are TGTGCCAGCAGCCTCGGGACTAGAGAGACCCAGTACTTC.